This entry describes one T cell receptor beta chain. The sample is drawn from a study of blood T cell repertoires in COVID-19. Study information: COVID-19 samples, acute and convalescent, were from the United States, Italy and Spain. Sources were T cells, B-cell-depleted T cells, or PBMCs; the material itself was cDNA or gDNA.

Per the authors' pipeline: Amplification of reference gene primers provided the estimated nucleated cell counts. The table came from immunoSEQ multiplex PCR; TCRdb's copy has only in-frame clones and leaves some out. That table gives V, J and clone size, and the DNA gave D and trimming. The repertoire holds tens of thousands of clones, approximately 90% seen once, with approximately 8% in the top ten. This CDR3 has 13 amino acids. The germline V gene encodes CDR1 SGHNT and CDR2 YYREEE (reference sequence). The V end was cut by 4 bases, the J end by 3 bases, with 11 bases between. This receptor was obtained from a human donor with active COVID-19. The donor label of this sample is uncertain. The sequenced sample was peripheral blood. The V call is TRBV5-4, the J call TRBJ2-7, with a possible D match to TRBD1 (6 bases). The CDR3 loop is CASSPGQSYEQYF. The CDR3 coding sequence is TGTGCCAGCAGCCCCGGACAGAGCTACGAGCAGTACTTC.